Each of the 27 T cell receptor beta chains below was sequenced from the same sample in a study of radiation and T cells in renal cell carcinoma. This sample's time point: baseline pretreatment blood. The treatment was: 15 Gy SBRT to primary tumor, nephrectomy 4 weeks later. Assay: immunoSEQ multiplex PCR; the TCRdb copy retains only in-frame clones and omits some. Among some 100,000 clones, about 79% were seen once, and the ten largest hold around 6.3%. The sample was blood, taken from a patient whose treatment included radiotherapy and nephrectomy. The origin of the receptors is a man aged 55 to 70 with renal cell carcinoma.

The chain joins TRBV28 to TRBJ1-2; D is unresolved. In germline, CDR1 is MDHEN, CDR2 SYDVKM. The CDR3 has 12 residues. The germline V and J ends were trimmed by 3 bases and 8 bases, with 10 bases remaining between them. CDR3 residues: CASSFAGSGYTF. As DNA, the CDR3 is TGTGCCAGCAGTTTCGCGGGGTCAGGCTACACCTTC.

This clone has more than one count but fewer than ten. This chain joins TRBV5-1 and TRBJ2-3; the D is unclear. Germline CDR1 SGHRS, CDR2 YFSETQ. V was shortened by 2 bases and J by 5 bases, with 3 bases between the two germline ends. CDR3 length: 11 amino acids. The CDR3 loop is CASSFRDTQYF. CDR3 sequence (DNA): TGCGCCAGCAGCTTCAGAGATACGCAGTATTTT.

This clone was detected only once. The chain uses TRBV28 and TRBJ2-7, with TRBD1 matching over 8 bases. Trimming cost V 6 bases and J 4 bases; bases outside gene matches: 8. Germline V gene data show CDR1 as MDHEN and CDR2 as SYDVKM. The CDR3 totals 14 residues. The CDR3 is CASRSTGEAYEQYF. CDR3 nucleotides: TGTGCCAGCAGGTCGACAGGGGAAGCATACGAGCAGTACTTC.

The chain employs TRBV29-1 and TRBJ2-1; 10 bases agree with TRBD2. Germline trimming cut 0 bases from V and 4 bases from J; bases unmatched to any gene: 9. This CDR3 is built from 17 residues. Germline-derived CDR1 and CDR2 are SQVTM and ANQGSEA. In DNA, the CDR3 is TGCAGCGTTGAAGATCTGTTAGCGGGAGGCGGGTACAATGAGCAGTTCTTC. Its protein product is CSVEDLLAGGGYNEQFF.

The chain links TRBV9 to TRBJ2-3, with TRBD2 as a possible D gene (6 bases). The germline V gene encodes CDR1 SGDLS and CDR2 YYNGEE. Deletions cut 2 bases from V and 1 base from J, with 11 bases between. The CDR3 is made up of 15 amino acids. The CDR3 sequence is CASSVAWGGTDTQYF. In DNA form, the CDR3 reads TGTGCCAGCAGCGTCGCCTGGGGGGGCACAGATACGCAGTATTTT. The whole variable domain, remainder taken from reference TRBV9 and TRBJ2-3, is DSGVTQTPKHLITATGQRVTLRCSPRSGDLSVYWYQQSLDQGLQFLIQYYNGEERAKGNILERFSAQQFPDLHSELNLSSLELGDSALYFCASSVAWGGTDTQYFGPGTRLTVL.

The V gene is TRBV14, the J gene TRBJ2-1; D is unresolved. The length of the CDR3 is 15 residues. Germline V gene sequence: CDR1 SGHDN, CDR2 FVKESK. Trimming took 1 base from V and 7 from J, leaving 14 bases between them. The CDR3 DNA is TGTGCCAGCAGCCAAGGTTGGGTAGTACGGAATGAGCAGTTCTTC. Encoded protein: CASSQGWVVRNEQFF.

This clone was observed a single time. This chain joins TRBV18 and TRBJ2-3; tentatively, D is TRBD2 (5 bases). The CDR3 is 16 amino acids. Trimming left V 3 bases short and J 0 bases short, with 13 bases between. In germline, CDR1 is KGHSH, CDR2 LQKENI. The CDR3 bases are TGTGCCAGCTCACCCCGGGCCAGCGGAAGCACAGATACGCAGTATTTT. Amino acids: CASSPRASGSTDTQYF. Together with reference TRBV18 and TRBJ2-3, the CDR3 gives the full variable domain: NAGVMQNPRHLVRRRGQEARLRCSPMKGHSHVYWYRQLPEEGLKFMVYLQKENIIDESGMPKERFSAEFPKEGPSILRIQQVVRGDSAAYFCASSPRASGSTDTQYFGPGTRLTVL.

This clone was found a few times. The V and J genes are TRBV18 and TRBJ2-7; 10 positions match TRBD1. The V and J ends lost 3 bases and 7 bases, in that order; junction bases with no gene match: 12. CDR3 size: 16 residues. Germline loops: CDR1 KGHSH, CDR2 LQKENI. CDR3 protein: CASSPPGTGVVREQYF. The CDR3 DNA is TGTGCCAGCTCACCTCCCGGGACAGGGGTTGTTAGGGAGCAGTACTTC.

The chain recombines TRBV25-1 with TRBJ2-7; a possible D gene is TRBD1 (6 bases). The length of the CDR3 is 15 residues. Trimming cost V 8 bases and J 1 base, with 18 bases left between them. Germline V gene sequence: CDR1 MGHDK, CDR2 SYGVNS. This CDR3 reads CASGFLIQGSYEQYF. DNA for the CDR3: TGTGCCAGCGGGTTTTTAATACAGGGATCCTACGAGCAGTACTTC.

The sample holds one count of this clone. J is TRBJ2-5 and V is TRBV6-6; TRBD1 aligns across 12 bases. Trimming cost V 0 bases and J 5 bases; bases outside gene matches: 1. This CDR3 comprises 15 residues. Germline-derived CDR1 and CDR2 are MNHNY and SVGAGI (reference sequence). CDR3 coding DNA: TGTGCCAGCAGTTACTCGGGACAGGGGGCGGAGACCCAGTACTTC. Its protein product is CASSYSGQGAETQYF.

This clone was found a few times. The rearrangement joins TRBV5-6 to TRBJ2-7; D is uncertain. The CDR3 contains 13 residues. V lost 4 bases to trimming and J lost 7 bases, with 15 bases between them. Germline V gene lookup returns CDR1 SGHDT and CDR2 YYEEEE. CDR3 sequence: CASSRLAMEEQYF. The CDR3, as DNA: TGTGCCAGCAGCCGGTTGGCGATGGAAGAGCAGTACTTC.

This clone has just a few counts. V gene TRBV5-1 combines with J gene TRBJ1-5, with D unresolved. The CDR3 is 15 residues long. Trimming took off 1 base at V and 3 bases at J, with 11 bases between the two ends. In germline, CDR1 is SGHRS, CDR2 YFSETQ. The CDR3 sequence is CASSLSGIYNQPQHF. Here the CDR3 DNA reads TGCGCCAGCAGCTTGTCCGGGATATACAATCAGCCCCAGCATTTT.

The rearrangement links TRBV19 to TRBJ2-2; 12 bases align to TRBD2. The ends lost 5 bases at V and 5 bases at J; junction bases unmatched: 6. CDR1 and CDR2 from the germline V gene are LNHDA and SQIVND (reference sequence). The CDR3 loop spans 16 amino acids. The CDR3 loop is CASSETSGSGTGELFF. CDR3 coding DNA: TGTGCCAGTAGTGAGACTAGCGGGAGCGGAACCGGGGAGCTGTTTTTT. Full variable domain (missing parts from reference TRBV19 and TRBJ2-2): DGGITQSPKYLFRKEGQNVTLSCEQNLNHDAMYWYRQDPGQGLRLIYYSQIVNDFQKGDIAEGYSVSREKKESFPLTVTSAQKNPTAFYLCASSETSGSGTGELFFGEGSRLTVL.

The rearrangement uses TRBV7-2 and TRBJ2-2; no clear D. This CDR3 spans 13 amino acids. Trimming took 4 bases from V and 7 from J, leaving 10 bases between them. The germline V gene encodes CDR1 SGHTA and CDR2 FQGNSA. CDR3 sequence (DNA): TGTGCCAGCAGCTCCCTGCCCGTCGGGGAGCTGTTTTTT. Residues: CASSSLPVGELFF. Drawing the rest from reference TRBV7-2 and TRBJ2-2, the complete variable domain is GAGVSQSPSNKVTEKGKDVELRCDPISGHTALYWYRQSLGQGLEFLIYFQGNSAPDKSGLPSDRFSAERTGGSVSTLTIQRTQQEDSAVYLCASSSLPVGELFFGEGSRLTVL.

V gene TRBV18 combines with J gene TRBJ1-1, with a weak D call TRBD1 (5 bases). The CDR3 extends over 14 amino acids. The germline V gene encodes CDR1 KGHSH and CDR2 LQKENI. V lost 2 bases and J lost 3, with 10 bases in between. CDR3 DNA: TGTGCCAGCTCACCAGGGGCAGGGTACACTGAAGCTTTCTTT. Translation: CASSPGAGYTEAFF.

This clone has just a few counts. V gene TRBV7-2 combines with J gene TRBJ2-1; 7 positions agree with TRBD2. The CDR3 totals 15 residues. V was pared by 4 bases and J by 4 bases, with 7 bases of the junction left unmatched. CDR1 and CDR2 from the germline V gene are SGHTA and FQGNSA. The CDR3 region has the DNA TGTGCCAGCAGCTCATGGGGGGGAGGGTACAATGAGCAGTTCTTC. It translates to CASSSWGGGYNEQFF.

This chain connects TRBV13 to TRBJ2-4, with TRBD2 matching 7 bases. The V gene's germline CDR1 is PRHDT and CDR2 FYEKMQ (reference sequence). J gave up 0 bases and V 2 bases, and 7 bases lay outside the gene matches. There are 17 residues in the CDR3. Here the CDR3 reads CASSLRFGGGAKNIQYF. The DNA for the CDR3 is TGTGCCAGCAGCTTACGCTTTGGCGGGGGAGCCAAAAACATTCAGTACTTC.

This clone was seen once. The V call is TRBV5-1, the J call TRBJ1-2; D is undetermined. Trimming removed 5 bases from V and 2 bases from J, with 7 bases in between. The CDR3 sequence is 12 residues long. From germline, CDR1 is SGHRS and CDR2 YFSETQ. For the CDR3, the DNA is TGCGCCAGCAGGGTGAGCAACTATGGCTACACCTTC. Protein: CASRVSNYGYTF. The entire variable domain, with the rest obtained from reference TRBV5-1 and TRBJ1-2, is as follows: KAGVTQTPRYLIKTRGQQVTLSCSPISGHRSVSWYQQTPGQGLQFLFEYFSETQRNKGNFPGRFSGRQFSNSRSEMNVSTLELGDSALYLCASRVSNYGYTFGSGTRLTVV.

This sequence joins TRBV4-1 and TRBJ2-5; TRBD2 matches at 12 bases. Germline CDR1 and CDR2: MGHRA and YSYEKL. There are 18 residues in the CDR3. J lost 5 bases, V lost 3 bases, and 13 bases had no gene match. This CDR3 is CASSQRLAGGRLGETQYF. In DNA form, the CDR3 reads TGCGCCAGCAGCCAGCGTCTAGCGGGAGGGCGGTTGGGGGAGACCCAGTACTTC.

The V and J genes are TRBV6-5 and TRBJ2-7; the D gene is possibly TRBD1 (6 bases). With 5 bases removed from V and 3 bases from J, the gap between germline ends came to 14 bases. The CDR3 is 14 amino acids. The germline V gene encodes CDR1 MNHEY and CDR2 SVGAGI. CDR3 coding DNA: TGTGCCAGCAGTCCCGACAGGCGTAACTACGAGCAGTACTTC. Protein product: CASSPDRRNYEQYF.

This clone has only a few counts. The V call is TRBV4-3, the J call TRBJ1-2; D gene uncertain. Germline V gene sequence: CDR1 LGHNA, CDR2 YSLEER. Trimming left V 0 bases short and J 6 bases short, with 5 bases between. The CDR3 spans 12 residues. CDR3 in DNA: TGCGCCAGCAGCCAAGATCGACATGGCTACACCTTC. Encoded protein: CASSQDRHGYTF.

This sequence joins TRBV18 and TRBJ2-3; D gene uncertain. Germline loops: CDR1 KGHSH, CDR2 LQKENI. The CDR3 length is 16 residues. Trimming shortened V by 4 bases and J by 1 base, and 15 bases separated the two germline ends. This CDR3 reads CASSRTPPLGTDTQYF. In nucleotides, the CDR3 is TGTGCCAGCTCACGGACCCCACCCCTGGGCACAGATACGCAGTATTTT.

The rearrangement joins TRBV11-2 to TRBJ1-2, with 7 positions matching TRBD1. J was trimmed by 4 bases and V by 7 bases; bases with no gene match: 12. CDR3 length equals 15 residues. From germline, CDR1 is SGHAT and CDR2 FQNNGV. CDR3 protein: CASTQGGLRSYGYTF. The CDR3 DNA is TGTGCCAGCACCCAGGGGGGCCTCCGGTCCTATGGCTACACCTTC.

The chain recombines TRBV10-3 with TRBJ1-1, with D hard to call. The germline gives CDR1 ENHRY, CDR2 SYGVKD. Trimming took 0 bases from V and 3 from J, leaving 8 bases between them. The CDR3 extends over 14 amino acids. The CDR3 DNA follows: TGTGCCATCAGTGAGTCCGCCGGATACACTGAAGCTTTCTTT. Amino acid sequence: CAISESAGYTEAFF.

The J gene is TRBJ2-7, the V gene TRBV19; D not resolved. Germline CDR1 LNHDA, CDR2 SQIVND (reference sequence). This CDR3 has 12 amino acids. Trimming removed 6 bases at V and 3 bases at J, with 9 bases between. This chain's CDR3 is CASSAGYYEQYF. The CDR3 region has the DNA TGTGCCAGTAGCGCCGGTTACTACGAGCAGTACTTC.

The V gene is TRBV27, the J gene TRBJ2-7, with 8 bases that match TRBD2. After removal of 5 bases from V and 4 bases from J, the junction contained 10 bases not matched to a gene. Germline CDR1 is MNHEY and CDR2 is SMNVEV (reference sequence). There are 15 residues in the CDR3. The CDR3 reads CASSVYGRGIYEQYF. CDR3 sequence (DNA): TGTGCCAGCAGTGTATACGGGAGGGGGATATACGAGCAGTACTTC.

The V and J genes are TRBV29-1 and TRBJ2-7; D unclear. V lost 4 bases and J 2 bases, leaving 12 bases between the germline ends. The CDR3 loop spans 13 amino acids. CDR1 and CDR2 from the germline V gene are SQVTM and ANQGSEA. CDR3: CSVALSSPYEQYF. The CDR3 DNA follows: TGCAGCGTTGCTCTAAGTTCTCCCTACGAGCAGTACTTC.